This T cell receptor (beta chain) comes out of a study of shared clonotypes between healthy human individuals. This table comes from immunoSEQ multiplex PCR, and its TCRdb copy is limited to in-frame clones, with some not included. The data show about 520,000 clones, around 95% seen once. Germline loops: CDR1 MDHEN, CDR2 SYDVKM. The CDR3 has 14 residues. The TCR was taken from a woman aged 25-40 years in good health. The rearrangement links TRBV28 to TRBJ2-5; TRBD1 or TRBD2 may be the D gene (5 bases each). The tail of the sequence fits TRBJ2-7 better, so the J call may be wrong. Material: naive CD4+ T cells sorted from blood. Subset reported: CD45RA+ positively selected. CDR3 amino acids: CASSLEGRRHEQYF. CDR3 coding DNA: TGTGCCAGCAGTTTAGAGGGGCGTCGCCACGAGCAGTACTTC.